This T cell receptor beta chain was sequenced during a study of blood T cell repertoires in COVID-19. Background on the study: Acute and convalescent COVID-19 samples came from the United States, Italy and Spain. The cDNA or gDNA used as material had been derived from T cells, B-cell-depleted T cells, or PBMCs.

Authors' methods: Reference gene primer amplification in the assay estimated nucleated cell counts. Assay used: immunoSEQ multiplex PCR; TCRdb lists only in-frame clones, some missing. The V and J calls and clone size are taken from that table; D and trimming were inferred from the DNA. The sample gives fewer than 100,000 clones, approximately 85% of which show up once; 3.5% to 4.5% is in the top ten. V lost 10 bases and J 1 base, leaving 16 bases between the germline ends. There are 14 residues in the CDR3. Germline assignment: CDR1 MNHEY and CDR2 SVGAGI. The chain recombines TRBV6-5 with TRBJ1-2; tentatively, D is TRBD1 (5 bases). The sequenced material came from peripheral blood. The source of this sequence is a man in his sixties with acute or convalescent COVID-19. CDR3 coding DNA: TGTGCCACCACCCGGACACTGAGTAACTATGGCTACACCTTC. The encoded protein is CATTRTLSNYGYTF.